This paragraph reports one T cell receptor (beta chain). These data are taken from a study of shared clonotypes between healthy human individuals. TCRdb's copy holds only in-frame clones and misses some; the assay was immunoSEQ multiplex PCR. The data contain 1.4 million or so clones, around 98.5% of them seen just once; the ten biggest clones take up over 0.3%. CD4+ cell separation produced CD45RA+ naive and CD45RA-negative memory subsets. V lost 4 bases and J 4 bases, leaving 14 bases between the germline ends. CDR1 is SQVTM and CDR2 is ANQGSEA in the germline V gene. This CDR3 comprises 14 residues.

Sequencing used naive CD4+ T cells sorted from blood. Noted subset: CD45RA+ positively selected. The rearrangement links TRBV29-1 to TRBJ2-1, with D possibly TRBD2 on 6 matching bases. The clonotype was recovered from a man aged 25 to 45 in good health. CDR3 sequence reads: CSVAPPGVYNEQFF. The CDR3 coding sequence is TGCAGCGTTGCCCCACCGGGGGTTTACAATGAGCAGTTCTTC.